This T cell receptor beta chain was documented in a study of blood T cell repertoires in COVID-19. Study context: From T cells, B-cell-depleted T cells, or PBMCs came the material, which was cDNA or gDNA.

All enrollees were roughly 18 to 89 years old and from about 24 US areas. CDR1 is SGHAT and CDR2 is FQDESV in the germline V gene (reference sequence). This CDR3 has 15 amino acids. V lost 8 bases and J lost 4; bases outside the gene matches: 5. Method: immunoSEQ multiplex PCR; TCRdb's copy keeps in-frame clones and lacks some. The table includes approximately 150,000 clones, about 83% detected once. Specimen: PBMCs or T cells enriched from blood (not recorded which). This sequence was found in a woman in her forties or fifties with acute COVID-19. V and J are TRBV11-1 and TRBJ2-3; TRBD2 matches 14 bases. The CDR3 spells CASGGTSGSADTQYF. As DNA, the CDR3 is TGTGCCAGCGGGGGGACTAGCGGGAGCGCAGATACGCAGTATTTT.